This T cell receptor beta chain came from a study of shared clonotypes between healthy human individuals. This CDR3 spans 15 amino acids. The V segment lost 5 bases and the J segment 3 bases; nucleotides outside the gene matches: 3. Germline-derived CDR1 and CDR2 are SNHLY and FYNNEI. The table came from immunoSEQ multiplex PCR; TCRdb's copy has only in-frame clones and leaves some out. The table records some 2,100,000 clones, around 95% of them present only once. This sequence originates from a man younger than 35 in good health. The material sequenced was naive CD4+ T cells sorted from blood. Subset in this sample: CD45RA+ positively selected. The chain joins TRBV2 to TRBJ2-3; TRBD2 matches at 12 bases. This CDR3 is CASSSSGGATDTQYF. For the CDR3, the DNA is TGTGCCAGCAGTTCTAGCGGGGGGGCAACAGATACGCAGTATTTT. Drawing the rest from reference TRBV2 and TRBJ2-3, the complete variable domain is EPEVTQTPSHQVTQMGQEVILRCVPISNHLYFYWYRQILGQKVEFLVSFYNNEISEKSEIFDDQFSVERPDGSNFTLKIRSTKLEDSAMYFCASSSSGGATDTQYFGPGTRLTVL.